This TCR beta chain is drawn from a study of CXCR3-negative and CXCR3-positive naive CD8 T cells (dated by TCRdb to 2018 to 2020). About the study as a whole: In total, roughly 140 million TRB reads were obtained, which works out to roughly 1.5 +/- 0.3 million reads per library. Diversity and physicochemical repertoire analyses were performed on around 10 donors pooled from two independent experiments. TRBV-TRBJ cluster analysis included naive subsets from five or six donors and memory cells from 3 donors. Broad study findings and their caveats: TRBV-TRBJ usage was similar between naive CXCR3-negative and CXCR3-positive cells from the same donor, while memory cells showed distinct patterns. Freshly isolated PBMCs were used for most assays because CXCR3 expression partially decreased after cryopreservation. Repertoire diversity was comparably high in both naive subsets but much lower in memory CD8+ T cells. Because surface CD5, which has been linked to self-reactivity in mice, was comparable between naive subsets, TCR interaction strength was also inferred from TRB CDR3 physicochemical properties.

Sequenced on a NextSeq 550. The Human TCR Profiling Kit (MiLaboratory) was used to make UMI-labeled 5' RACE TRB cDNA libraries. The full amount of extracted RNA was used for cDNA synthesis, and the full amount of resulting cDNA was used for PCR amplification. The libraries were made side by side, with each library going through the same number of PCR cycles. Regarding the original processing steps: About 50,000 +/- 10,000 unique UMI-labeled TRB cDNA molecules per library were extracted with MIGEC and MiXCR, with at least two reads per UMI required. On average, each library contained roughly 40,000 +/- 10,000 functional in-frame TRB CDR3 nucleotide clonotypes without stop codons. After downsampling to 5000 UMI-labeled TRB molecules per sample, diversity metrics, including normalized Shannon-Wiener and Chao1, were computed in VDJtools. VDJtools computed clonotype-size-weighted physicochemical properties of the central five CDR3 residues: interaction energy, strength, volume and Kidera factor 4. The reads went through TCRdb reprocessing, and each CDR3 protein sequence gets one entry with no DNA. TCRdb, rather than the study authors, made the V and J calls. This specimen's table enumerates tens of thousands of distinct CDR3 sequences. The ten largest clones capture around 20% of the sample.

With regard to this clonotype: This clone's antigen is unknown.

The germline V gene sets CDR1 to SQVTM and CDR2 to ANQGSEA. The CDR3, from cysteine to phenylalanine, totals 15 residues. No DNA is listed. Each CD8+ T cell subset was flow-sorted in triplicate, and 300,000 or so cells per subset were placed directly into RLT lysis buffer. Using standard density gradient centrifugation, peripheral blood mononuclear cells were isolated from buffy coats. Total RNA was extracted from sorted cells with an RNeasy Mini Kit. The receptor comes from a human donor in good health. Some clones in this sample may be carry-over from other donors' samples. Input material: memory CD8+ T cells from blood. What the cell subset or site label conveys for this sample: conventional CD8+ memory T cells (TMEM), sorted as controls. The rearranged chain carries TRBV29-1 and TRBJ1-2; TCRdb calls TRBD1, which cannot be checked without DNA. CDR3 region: CSVDLTTANFYGYTF.